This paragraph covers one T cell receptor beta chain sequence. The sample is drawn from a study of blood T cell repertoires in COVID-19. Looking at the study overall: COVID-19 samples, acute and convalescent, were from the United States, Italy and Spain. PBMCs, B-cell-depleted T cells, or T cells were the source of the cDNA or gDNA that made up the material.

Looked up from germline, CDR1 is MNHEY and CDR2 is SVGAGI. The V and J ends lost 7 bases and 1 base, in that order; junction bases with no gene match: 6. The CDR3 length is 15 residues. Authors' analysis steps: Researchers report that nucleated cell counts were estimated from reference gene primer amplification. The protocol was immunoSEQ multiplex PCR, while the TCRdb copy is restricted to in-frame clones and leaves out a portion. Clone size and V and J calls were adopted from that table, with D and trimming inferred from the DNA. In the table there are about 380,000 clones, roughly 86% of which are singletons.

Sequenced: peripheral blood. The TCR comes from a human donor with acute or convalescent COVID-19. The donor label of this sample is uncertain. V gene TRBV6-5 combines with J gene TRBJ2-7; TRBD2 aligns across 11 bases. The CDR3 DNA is TGTGCCAGCAATTCACTAGCGGGAGATTCCTACGAGCAGTACTTC. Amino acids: CASNSLAGDSYEQYF.